A single sample is the source of the 28 T cell receptor beta chains below, sequenced in a study of T cell repertoires in cytomegalovirus infection. These receptors have no known antigen. TCRdb recomputed calls from the reads with MiXCR, one row per CDR3 protein. The sample lists 75,000 to 100,000 distinct CDR3 sequences; around 28% were seen once. This sample comprised CD8+ T cells from cultured PBMCs, obtained from culture after CMV antigen stimulation. The receptors here all came from a human donor in good health (CMV status not recorded). Some clones in this sample may be carry-over from other donors' samples.

The V gene is TRBV27, the J gene TRBJ2-1; 7 nucleotides match TRBD2. The CDR3 has 17 amino acids. V lost 2 bases and J lost 7; bases outside the gene matches: 14. Germline-derived CDR1 and CDR2 are MNHEY and SMNVEV (reference sequence). The CDR3 reads CASSLRFPAGSKNEQFF. DNA for the CDR3: TGTGCCAGCAGTTTACGGTTTCCAGCGGGGTCCAAGAATGAGCAGTTCTTC.

The V and J genes are TRBV29-1 and TRBJ2-7; D is ambiguous. This CDR3 comprises 12 residues. Germline CDR1 reads SQVTM; CDR2 reads ANQGSEA. V lost 4 bases and J lost 3, with 10 bases in between. CDR3 sequence: CSVGEKNYEQYF. The DNA of the CDR3 is TGCAGCGTTGGGGAAAAAAACTACGAGCAGTACTTC.

This clonotype was picked up a small number of times. The chain joins TRBV4-1 to TRBJ1-1; no clear D. The V gene lost 2 bases and the J gene lost 5 bases, with 9 bases spanning the gap. CDR1 is MGHRA and CDR2 is YSYEKL in the germline V gene. This CDR3 is built from 13 residues. This CDR3 reads CASSQWEGTEAFF. CDR3 coding DNA: TGCGCCAGCAGCCAATGGGAAGGGACTGAAGCTTTCTTT.

The chain recombines TRBV5-4 with TRBJ2-1; no clear D. Germline V gene sequence: CDR1 SGHNT, CDR2 YYREEE (reference sequence). The CDR3 spans 13 residues. Between the trimmed V and J ends, which lost 4 bases and 7 bases, there was a span of 12 bases. In DNA form, the CDR3 reads TGTGCCAGCAGCGGGTGGGCGGCGAATGAGCAGTTCTTC. As protein: CASSGWAANEQFF.

The chain has TRBV7-2 and TRBJ1-2; D possibly corresponds to TRBD1 (5 bases). V lost 5 bases and J 6 bases, leaving 10 bases between the germline ends. There are 12 residues in the CDR3. Germline values: CDR1 SGHTA, CDR2 FQGNSA. CDR3 sequence reads: CASSRGRNGYTF. The CDR3 nucleotides are TGTGCCAGCAGCCGGGGGAGAAATGGCTACACCTTC.

The CDR3 is CASSISSYQETQYF. The DNA for the CDR3 is TGTGCCAGTAGTATCAGCTCGTACCAAGAGACCCAGTACTTC. V and J are TRBV19 and TRBJ2-5; D unresolved. The germline V gene has CDR1 LNHDA and CDR2 SQIVND (reference sequence). V was cut by 3 bases and J by 0 bases, with 8 bases left in between. The CDR3 extends over 14 amino acids. The full variable domain, completed using reference TRBV19 and TRBJ2-5, is DGGITQSPKYLFRKEGQNVTLSCEQNLNHDAMYWYRQDPGQGLRLIYYSQIVNDFQKGDIAEGYSVSREKKESFPLTVTSAQKNPTAFYLCASSISSYQETQYFGPGTRLLVL.

This clonotype was detected many times. The rearrangement joins TRBV7-8 to TRBJ2-7; D uncertain. The ends were cut back, 10 bases at V and 6 bases at J, with 19 bases in the middle. The CDR3 runs 13 residues. Germline assignment: CDR1 SGHVS and CDR2 FQNEAQ. CDR3 sequence reads: CATGMRLTIEQYF. The CDR3 DNA is TGTGCCACCGGTATGCGCCTTACGATCGAGCAGTACTTC.

V usage is TRBV27 and J usage is TRBJ2-5; no reliable D call. Germline CDR1 is MNHEY and CDR2 is SMNVEV (reference sequence). This CDR3 comprises 15 residues. The V end was cut by 0 bases, the J end by 1 base, with 9 bases between. CDR3 in DNA: TGTGCCAGCAGTTTATCGGCCACCCGCCAAGAGACCCAGTACTTC. Its translation is CASSLSATRQETQYF.

The rearrangement joins TRBV7-8 to TRBJ1-6, with D maybe TRBD1 (5 bases). There are 14 residues in the CDR3. CDR1 is SGHVS and CDR2 is FQNEAQ in the germline V gene. V lost 0 bases to trimming and J lost 10 bases, with 10 bases between them. CDR3 loop: CASSLAGLGSPLHF. DNA for the CDR3: TGTGCCAGCAGCTTAGCGGGACTGGGATCACCCCTCCACTTT.

The chain employs TRBV7-9 and TRBJ1-1; no firm D call. CDR3 size: 13 residues. The germline V gene encodes CDR1 SEHNR and CDR2 FQNEAQ (reference sequence). V lost 11 bases and J lost 0, with 13 bases in between. This CDR3 is CALRAVMNTEAFF. The DNA of the CDR3 is TGTGCCCTCCGGGCAGTTATGAACACTGAAGCTTTCTTT.

The V gene is TRBV7-2, the J gene TRBJ2-7, with no clear D. CDR1 SGHTA and CDR2 FQGNSA come from the germline V gene. V was clipped by 1 base and J by 0 bases, with 7 bases between them. This CDR3 has 14 residues. CDR3 amino acids: CASSLGQSSYEQYF. The CDR3 region has the DNA TGTGCCAGCAGCTTAGGCCAGAGCTCCTACGAGCAGTACTTC.

This chain uses TRBV12-3 or TRBV12-4 with TRBJ1-1; D gene unclear. Trimming stripped 7 bases from V and 6 bases from J, with 12 bases between. The CDR3 has 12 amino acids. The CDR3 DNA is TGTGCCAGCACAGGATTGACGTCTGAAGCTTTCTTT. Its protein is CASTGLTSEAFF.

The V call is TRBV9, the J call TRBJ2-3; no firm D call. The CDR3 consists of 13 residues. V was shortened by 4 bases and J by 6 bases, with 12 bases between the two germline ends. Germline CDR1 and CDR2: SGDLS and YYNGEE. Here the CDR3 reads CASSSNLVDTQYF. CDR3 DNA: TGTGCCAGCAGCTCTAACCTAGTGGATACGCAGTATTTT. Together with reference TRBV9 and TRBJ2-3, the CDR3 gives the full variable domain: DSGVTQTPKHLITATGQRVTLRCSPRSGDLSVYWYQQSLDQGLQFLIQYYNGEERAKGNILERFSAQQFPDLHSELNLSSLELGDSALYFCASSSNLVDTQYFGPGTRLTVL.

The rearrangement joins TRBV7-8 to TRBJ2-5; 7 nucleotides align to TRBD1. J gave up 2 bases and V 2 bases, and 5 bases lay outside the gene matches. The CDR3 consists of 15 residues. Germline-derived CDR1 and CDR2 are SGHVS and FQNEAQ. This CDR3 is CASSLIRTGQETQYF. As DNA, the CDR3 is TGTGCCAGCAGCTTAATAAGGACAGGTCAAGAGACCCAGTACTTC.

This clonotype has only a few counts. This CDR3 is CASSLGTGHQPQHF. CDR3 nucleotide sequence: TGTGCCAGCAGCTTAGGAACAGGACATCAGCCCCAGCATTTT. The V call is TRBV7-6, the J call TRBJ1-5, with TRBD1 as a possible D gene (5 bases). V dropped 1 base and J dropped 5 bases, with 9 bases sitting between them. Germline V lookup: CDR1 SGHVS, CDR2 FNYEAQ. This CDR3 is built from 14 residues.

This clonotype was picked up a small number of times. The rearrangement joins TRBV11-1 to TRBJ2-3, with 8 bases identical to TRBD2. Germline loops: CDR1 SGHAT, CDR2 FQDESV (reference sequence). Trimming took 6 bases from V and 2 from J; bases not matched to a gene: 7. This CDR3 comprises 15 residues. CDR3 sequence: CASSGLAGFTDTQYF. The CDR3 DNA reads TGTGCCAGCAGTGGATTAGCGGGGTTCACAGATACGCAGTATTTT.

This clonotype was seen repeatedly, ten times or more. This chain joins TRBV12-3 or TRBV12-4 and TRBJ1-1, with no clear D. V was shortened by 4 bases and J by 5 bases, with 8 bases between the two germline ends. The CDR3 consists of 12 residues. Written as DNA, the CDR3 is TGTGCCAGCAGTTACCTGGGGACTGAAGCTTTCTTT. Translation: CASSYLGTEAFF.

This clonotype has more than one count but fewer than ten. The chain couples TRBV7-9 to TRBJ2-1; TRBD2 matches at 15 bases. Germline CDR1 is SEHNR and CDR2 is FQNEAQ (reference sequence). J was trimmed by 7 bases and V by 5 bases; bases with no gene match: 0. This CDR3 region has 14 residues. The CDR3 loop is CASSGTSGGNEQFF. The DNA for the CDR3 is TGTGCCAGCAGCGGGACTAGCGGGGGGAATGAGCAGTTCTTC.

This chain joins TRBV2 and TRBJ2-1; D remains unclear. The CDR3 is made up of 18 amino acids. Germline CDR1 SNHLY, CDR2 FYNNEI. Trimming removed 2 bases at V and 5 bases at J, with 22 bases between. In DNA form, the CDR3 reads TGTGCCAGCAGTGAAAAGTCTCCTGCTCACCTGACTGACAATGAGCAGTTCTTC. Translated: CASSEKSPAHLTDNEQFF.

J is TRBJ2-3 and V is TRBV4-1; the match to TRBD2 covers 7 bases. The CDR3 extends over 15 amino acids. Germline trimming cut 0 bases from V and 2 bases from J; bases unmatched to any gene: 2. Germline-derived CDR1 and CDR2 are MGHRA and YSYEKL. The CDR3 DNA sequence: TGCGCCAGCAGCCAAGACGGGACTAACACAGATACGCAGTATTTT. This sequence encodes CASSQDGTNTDTQYF.

Ten or more counts support this clonotype. The chain couples TRBV11-3 to TRBJ1-5, with TRBD1 identical over 7 bases. V shed 0 bases and J 2 bases; nucleotides not matched to a gene: 4. CDR3 length: 16 residues. Germline assignment: CDR1 SGHNT and CDR2 YENEEA. The CDR3: CASSLDQRGRNQPQHF. DNA for the CDR3: TGTGCCAGCAGCTTAGATCAGAGGGGGCGCAATCAGCCCCAGCATTTT.

This clonotype occurred a few times. The genes are TRBV20-1 and TRBJ1-2, with 8 bases identical to TRBD1. The CDR3 runs to 16 residues. After removal of 0 bases from V and 10 bases from J, the junction contained 16 bases not matched to a gene. In germline, CDR1 is DFQATT, CDR2 SNEGSKA (reference sequence). CDR3 nucleotide sequence: TGCAGTGCTAGAGATCTTTCCGGCAGACAGGGGAGAGTCTACACCTTC. Protein product: CSARDLSGRQGRVYTF.

This clonotype was seen more than once but under ten times. V usage is TRBV11-2 and J usage is TRBJ2-3; TRBD2 matches at 11 bases. This CDR3 spans 15 amino acids. Germline V lookup: CDR1 SGHAT, CDR2 FQNNGV. The trim removed 4 bases at V and 6 bases at J, leaving 6 bases unmatched. The CDR3 DNA sequence: TGTGCCAGCAGCTCTCAGACTAGCGGGGTGGATACGCAGTATTTT. Its translation: CASSSQTSGVDTQYF.

The chain uses TRBV12-3 or TRBV12-4 and TRBJ2-1; 16 bases align to TRBD2. The CDR3 length is 19 residues. The junction had 18 bases not matched to a gene; V was cut back by 8 bases and J by 8 bases. DNA of the CDR3: TGTGCCAGCTGTCCCCTCCCCGGGACTAGCGGGGGGGTAGTGCATGAGCAGTTCTTC. Translated, it gives CASCPLPGTSGGVVHEQFF.

V and J are TRBV4-2 and TRBJ1-6, with TRBD1 matching 10 bases. The ends lost 3 bases at V and 1 base at J; junction bases unmatched: 15. The CDR3 is 21 residues long. Germline lookup yields CDR1 LGHNA and CDR2 YNFKEQ. The CDR3 sequence is CASSHPRDRGAAESYNSPLHF. CDR3 nucleotide sequence: TGTGCCAGCAGCCATCCCAGGGACAGGGGAGCAGCAGAATCCTATAATTCACCCCTCCACTTT.

This clonotype was detected ten times or more. The rearrangement uses TRBV6-1 and TRBJ1-2; tentative D call: TRBD1 (6 bases). The CDR3 has 14 amino acids. Germline loops: CDR1 MNHNS, CDR2 SASEGT. Deletions cut 5 bases from V and 4 bases from J, with 14 bases between. CDR3 amino acids: CASSKTGSGYGYTF. The CDR3 DNA reads TGTGCCAGCAGTAAGACAGGATCGGGCTATGGCTACACCTTC.

This clonotype was picked up a small number of times. This chain connects TRBV5-4 to TRBJ2-1; 12 bases align to TRBD2. V lost 2 bases to trimming and J lost 7 bases; unmatched junction nucleotides: 4. This CDR3 comprises 15 residues. Germline CDR1 and CDR2: SGHNT and YYREEE (reference sequence). CDR3 sequence (DNA): TGTGCCAGCAGCTTTAGCACTAGCGGGGGGAATGAGCAGTTCTTC. It is translated as CASSFSTSGGNEQFF.

This clonotype turned up a few times. V usage is TRBV19 and J usage is TRBJ1-1; TRBD1 might be the D (5 bases). The CDR3 runs 16 residues. The V end lost 3 bases, the J end lost 2 bases, and 16 bases lay between the germline ends. CDR1 and CDR2 (germline): LNHDA, SQIVND (reference sequence). CDR3 region: CASSIGWGFTNTEAFF. The CDR3 DNA sequence: TGTGCCAGTAGTATCGGCTGGGGCTTTACAAACACTGAAGCTTTCTTT. The full variable domain, rest sourced from reference TRBV19 and TRBJ1-1, is DGGITQSPKYLFRKEGQNVTLSCEQNLNHDAMYWYRQDPGQGLRLIYYSQIVNDFQKGDIAEGYSVSREKKESFPLTVTSAQKNPTAFYLCASSIGWGFTNTEAFFGQGTRLTVV.